This T cell receptor (beta chain) derives from a study of cytomegalovirus exposure and HLA in healthy donors. On this clone: Its antigen is as yet unknown.

With 60 Vbeta and 13 Jbeta primers, the PCR was carried out. This table comes from immunoSEQ multiplex PCR, and its TCRdb copy is limited to in-frame clones, with some not included. Counted here are 50,000 to 55,000 clones, 55% to 65% occurring once; the ten biggest clones make up about 12%. V gave up 0 bases and J gave up 4 bases, with 16 bases separating them. The CDR3 extends over 16 amino acids. Germline CDR1 and CDR2: LNHNV and YYDKDF (reference sequence). Study-wide points: V- and J-gene trimming in TCR beta was tied to a missense DCLRE1C variant by an analysis performed later. Other equally common chains were less clonally expanded than HLA-associated TCR beta chains, a later analysis showed. TCR sequences were mostly rare, though some public TCRs occurred in many donors.

The rearrangement links TRBV15 to TRBJ2-7; D is possibly TRBD1 (5 bases). This receptor was taken from a human donor in good health. Material for sequencing was PBMCs. Here the CDR3 reads CATSRDRTNPSYEQYF. In nucleotides, the CDR3 is TGTGCCACCAGCAGAGATAGGACAAACCCTTCTTACGAGCAGTACTTC.